The text below deals with one T cell receptor (beta chain). The method was immunoSEQ multiplex PCR; TCRdb's version includes in-frame clones alone and lacks a portion of them. In the table there are 75,000 to 95,000 clones, almost 97% of which are singletons. The data stem from a study of T cell clonotyping in hematopoietic cell transplantation. The CDR3 runs to 13 residues. Trimming cost V 3 bases and J 5 bases, with 10 bases left between them. Germline values: CDR1 MNHEY, CDR2 SVGAGI. The time point here: recipient sample about 28 days before transplant, after cytoreduction. The receptor was isolated from a woman between 50 and 59 years old with acute myeloid leukemia. Some clones in this sample may be carry-over from other donors' samples. This chain joins TRBV6-5 and TRBJ1-1; maybe TRBD1 (5 bases). The sequenced sample was peripheral blood mononuclear cells, obtained before stem cell transplant. CDR3 sequence (DNA): TGTGCCAGCAGTTATGGCAGGGTGACTGAAGCTTTCTTT. As protein: CASSYGRVTEAFF.